This TCR beta chain was captured by sequencing in a study of T cells in Graves' hyperthyroidism and ophthalmopathy. TCR beta CDR3 region amplification was performed from RNA transcripts. The HTBI primer set drove a first-round RT-PCR of the TCR CDR3. From the multiplex PCR reads, TCRdb called clonotypes with MiXCR, one entry per CDR3 protein. The sample includes 250,000 to 300,000 distinct CDR3 sequences, roughly 19% of them seen just once. This clonotype was counted between two and nine times. Trimming left V 4 bases short and J 1 base short, with 13 bases between. The CDR3 totals 15 residues. The sample comprised blood. V and J are TRBV12-3 or TRBV12-4 and TRBJ2-5, with D possibly TRBD2 on 7 matching bases. The clonotype originates from a man between 45 and 60 years old with Graves' ophthalmopathy. The CDR3 spells CASSWGEGGQETQYF. The CDR3 coding sequence is TGTGCCAGCAGTTGGGGGGAGGGGGGCCAAGAGACCCAGTACTTC.